This TCR beta chain originates from a study of tumor-infiltrating lymphocytes in primary liver carcinoma. The authors made TCR beta cDNA from around 500 ng total RNA with a constant-region primer. Amplification in three nested multiplex PCR rounds with slightly modified ARM-PCR gave rise to TCR beta libraries. Two initial PCR rounds of roughly 10 cycles each paired TRBV1-TRBV30 forward primers with a C-beta reverse primer. MiXCR was run by TCRdb on the multiplex PCR reads, yielding one entry per CDR3 protein. The sample contains over 100,000 distinct CDR3 sequences, around 70% of which appear only once. It was from 20-30 mg of unsorted bulk tissue that RNA and DNA were co-extracted. There are many counts of this clonotype. This CDR3 contains 16 residues. Unmatched junction bases numbered 12, after V lost 5 bases and J lost 4 bases.

The J gene is TRBJ2-5, the V gene TRBV12-3 or TRBV12-4; 8 positions agree with TRBD1. The sequence came from a woman aged 60-75 years with primary liver carcinoma and hepatitis B virus infection. The specimen was tumor-adjacent normal liver tissue. The DNA for the CDR3 is TGTGCCAGCAGTCCCACGACAGGGGCTAAGGGAGAGACCCAGTACTTC. This sequence encodes CASSPTTGAKGETQYF.